This T cell receptor beta chain was recorded in a study of cytomegalovirus exposure and HLA in healthy donors. Trimming cost V 6 bases and J 6 bases, with 18 bases left between them. The CDR3 is made up of 14 amino acids. Per the germline V gene, CDR1 is MNHEY and CDR2 is SMNVEV (reference sequence). Study-wide findings and caveats: The availability of immune exposure information extended only to CMV serostatus.

In regard to this clone: The target antigen is unknown.

Donors were ostensibly healthy at sampling, although undocumented immune exposures were probable. With 60 Vbeta and 13 Jbeta primers, the PCR was carried out. Here immunoSEQ multiplex PCR was the method, and the copy in TCRdb shows in-frame clones only, minus some. The sample consists of hundreds of thousands of clones, around 80% of them appearing once. This TCR was recovered from a male donor in good health and CMV-seronegative. The chain has TRBV27 and TRBJ2-7; possibly TRBD2 for D (6 bases). Sequenced: PBMCs. The CDR3 loop reads CASRFLGQEGEQYF. The CDR3 DNA sequence: TGTGCCAGCAGGTTCCTTGGGCAGGAGGGCGAGCAGTACTTC.